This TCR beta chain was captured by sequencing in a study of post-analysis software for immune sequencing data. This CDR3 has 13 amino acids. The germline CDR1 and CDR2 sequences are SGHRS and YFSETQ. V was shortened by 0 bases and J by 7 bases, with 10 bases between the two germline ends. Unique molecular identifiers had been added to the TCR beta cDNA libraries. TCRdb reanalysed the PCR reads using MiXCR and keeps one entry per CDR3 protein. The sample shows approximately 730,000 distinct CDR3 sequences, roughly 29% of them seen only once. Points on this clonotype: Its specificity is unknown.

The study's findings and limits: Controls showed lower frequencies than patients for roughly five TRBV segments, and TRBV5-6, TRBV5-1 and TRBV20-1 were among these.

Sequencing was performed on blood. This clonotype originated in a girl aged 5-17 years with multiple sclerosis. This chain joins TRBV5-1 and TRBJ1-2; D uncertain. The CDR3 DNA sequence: TGCGCCAGCAGCTTGGACAGTGCTATTGGCTACACCTTC. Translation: CASSLDSAIGYTF.